The clone carrying this T cell receptor beta chain was found a few times. Germline CDR1 is MNHEY and CDR2 is SMNVEV (reference sequence). V lost 6 bases, J lost 0 bases, and 12 bases lay in between. CDR3 length: 15 amino acids. The data were obtained in a study of OX40 agonist ivuxolimab in advanced cancers. About the study: With ivuxolimab, an agonistic anti-OX40 (CD134) antibody, patients were treated.

The protocol was immunoSEQ multiplex PCR, while the TCRdb copy is restricted to in-frame clones and leaves out a portion. The sample contains approximately 77,000 clones, around 90% of which appear only once. This chain uses TRBV27 with TRBJ2-1; D is unresolved. Sequencing was performed on CD4+ or CD8+ T cells sorted from blood, taken in a trial of the OX40 agonist ivuxolimab. This clonotype was obtained from an adult with an advanced solid tumor such as melanoma, head and neck, liver or kidney cancer. The DNA for the CDR3 is TGTGCCAGCAGCACCGTTGCGTACTCCTACAATGAGCAGTTCTTC. Translated, it gives CASSTVAYSYNEQFF.